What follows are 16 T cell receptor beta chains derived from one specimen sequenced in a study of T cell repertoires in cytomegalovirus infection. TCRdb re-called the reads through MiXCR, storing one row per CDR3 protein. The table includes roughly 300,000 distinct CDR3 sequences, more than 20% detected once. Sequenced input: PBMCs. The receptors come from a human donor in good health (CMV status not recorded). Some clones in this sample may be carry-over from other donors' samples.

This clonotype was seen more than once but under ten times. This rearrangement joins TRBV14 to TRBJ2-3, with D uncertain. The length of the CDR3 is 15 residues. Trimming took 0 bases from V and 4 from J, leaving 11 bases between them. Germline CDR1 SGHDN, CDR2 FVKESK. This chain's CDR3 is CASSQEVLQADTQYF. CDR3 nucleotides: TGTGCCAGCAGCCAAGAGGTACTCCAAGCAGATACGCAGTATTTT. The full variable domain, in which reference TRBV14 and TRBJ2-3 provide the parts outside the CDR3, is EAGVTQFPSHSVIEKGQTVTLRCDPISGHDNLYWYRRVMGKEIKFLLHFVKESKQDESGMPNNRFLAERTGGTYSTLKVQPAELEDSGVYFCASSQEVLQADTQYFGPGTRLTVL.

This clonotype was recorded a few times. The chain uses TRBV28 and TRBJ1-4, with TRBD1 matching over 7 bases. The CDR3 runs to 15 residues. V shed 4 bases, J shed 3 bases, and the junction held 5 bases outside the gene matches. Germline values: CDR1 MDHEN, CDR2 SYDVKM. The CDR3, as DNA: TGTGCCAGCAGTTCCAACAGGGGAGCTAATGAAAAACTGTTTTTT. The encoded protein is CASSSNRGANEKLFF.

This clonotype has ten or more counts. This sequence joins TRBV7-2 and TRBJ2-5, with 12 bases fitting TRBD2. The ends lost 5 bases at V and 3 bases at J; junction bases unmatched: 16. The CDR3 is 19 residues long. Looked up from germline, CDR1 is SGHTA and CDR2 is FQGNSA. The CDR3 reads CASSPAPRGLAGREETQYF. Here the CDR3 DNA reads TGTGCCAGCAGCCCAGCCCCCCGCGGACTAGCGGGGAGAGAAGAGACCCAGTACTTC. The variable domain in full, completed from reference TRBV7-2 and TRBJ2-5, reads GAGVSQSPSNKVTEKGKDVELRCDPISGHTALYWYRQSLGQGLEFLIYFQGNSAPDKSGLPSDRFSAERTGGSVSTLTIQRTQQEDSAVYLCASSPAPRGLAGREETQYFGPGTRLLVL.

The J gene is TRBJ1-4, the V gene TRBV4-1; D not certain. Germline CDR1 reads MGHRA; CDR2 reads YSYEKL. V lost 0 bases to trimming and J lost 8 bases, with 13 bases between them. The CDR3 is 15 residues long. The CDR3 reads CASSQESGDSEKLFF. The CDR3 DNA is TGCGCCAGCAGCCAAGAATCCGGGGATTCGGAAAAACTGTTTTTT.

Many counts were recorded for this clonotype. Here the CDR3 reads CASSLASGIQGDDYNSPLHF. As DNA, the CDR3 is TGTGCCAGCAGCTTAGCGAGCGGTATACAGGGGGACGACTATAATTCACCCCTCCACTTT. The chain combines TRBV7-9 with TRBJ1-6; 8 bases fit TRBD1. Germline CDR1 is SEHNR and CDR2 is FQNEAQ (reference sequence). Trimming at V came to 0 bases and at J to 3 bases, leaving 13 bases not matched to a gene. CDR3 length: 20 residues.

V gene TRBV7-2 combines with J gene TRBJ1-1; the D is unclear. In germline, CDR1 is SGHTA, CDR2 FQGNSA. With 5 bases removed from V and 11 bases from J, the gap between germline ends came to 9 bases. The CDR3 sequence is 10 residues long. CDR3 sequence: CASSQTRAFF. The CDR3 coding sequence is TGTGCCAGCAGCCAAACTCGTGCTTTCTTT.

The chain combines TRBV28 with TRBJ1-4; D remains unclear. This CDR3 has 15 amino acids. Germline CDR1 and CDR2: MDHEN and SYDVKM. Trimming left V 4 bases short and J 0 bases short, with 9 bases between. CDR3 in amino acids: CASSSKGSTNEKLFF. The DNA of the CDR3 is TGTGCCAGCAGTTCAAAGGGTTCAACTAATGAAAAACTGTTTTTT.

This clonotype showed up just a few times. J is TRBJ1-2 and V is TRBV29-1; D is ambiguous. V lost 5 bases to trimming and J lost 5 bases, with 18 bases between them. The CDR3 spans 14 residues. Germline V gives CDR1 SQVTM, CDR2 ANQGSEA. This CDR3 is CSVRPVIRAYGYTF. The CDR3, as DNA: TGCAGCGTTCGGCCGGTCATACGGGCTTATGGCTACACCTTC.

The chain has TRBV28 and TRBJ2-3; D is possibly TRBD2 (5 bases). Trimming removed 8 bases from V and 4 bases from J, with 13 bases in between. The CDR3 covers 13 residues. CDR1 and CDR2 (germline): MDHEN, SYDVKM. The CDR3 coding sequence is TGTGCCAGCGGCTTCCCGGGATCAGATACGCAGTATTTT. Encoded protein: CASGFPGSDTQYF.

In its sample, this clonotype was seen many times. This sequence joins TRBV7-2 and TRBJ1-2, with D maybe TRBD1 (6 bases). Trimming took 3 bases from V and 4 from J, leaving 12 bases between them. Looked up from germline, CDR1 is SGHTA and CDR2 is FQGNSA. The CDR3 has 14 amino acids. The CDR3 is CASSLDSASYGYTF. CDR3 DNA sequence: TGTGCCAGCAGCTTGGACAGTGCGAGCTATGGCTACACCTTC. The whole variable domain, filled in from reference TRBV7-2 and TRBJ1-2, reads GAGVSQSPSNKVTEKGKDVELRCDPISGHTALYWYRQSLGQGLEFLIYFQGNSAPDKSGLPSDRFSAERTGGSVSTLTIQRTQQEDSAVYLCASSLDSASYGYTFGSGTRLTVV.

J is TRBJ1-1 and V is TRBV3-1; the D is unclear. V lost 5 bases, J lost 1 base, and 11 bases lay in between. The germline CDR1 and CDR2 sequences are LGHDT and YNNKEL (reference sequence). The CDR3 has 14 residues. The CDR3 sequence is CASSEPGRNTEAFF. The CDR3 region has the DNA TGTGCCAGCAGCGAGCCAGGTCGGAACACTGAAGCTTTCTTT. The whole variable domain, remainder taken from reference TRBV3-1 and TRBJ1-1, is DTAVSQTPKYLVTQMGNDKSIKCEQNLGHDTMYWYKQDSKKFLKIMFSYNNKELIINETVPNRFSPKSPDKAHLNLHINSLELGDSAVYFCASSEPGRNTEAFFGQGTRLTVV.

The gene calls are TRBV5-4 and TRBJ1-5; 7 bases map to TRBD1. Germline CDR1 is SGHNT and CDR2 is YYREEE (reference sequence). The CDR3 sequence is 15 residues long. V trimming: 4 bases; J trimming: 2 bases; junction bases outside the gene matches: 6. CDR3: CASSAGGDGNQPQHF. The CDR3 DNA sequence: TGTGCCAGCAGCGCAGGGGGTGACGGCAATCAGCCCCAGCATTTT.

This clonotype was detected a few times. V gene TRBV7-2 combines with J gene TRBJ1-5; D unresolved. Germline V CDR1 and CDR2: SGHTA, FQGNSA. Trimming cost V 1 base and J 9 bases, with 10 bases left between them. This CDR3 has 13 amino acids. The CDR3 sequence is CASSLDGFGPQHF. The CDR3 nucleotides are TGTGCCAGCAGCTTAGACGGGTTCGGGCCCCAGCATTTT. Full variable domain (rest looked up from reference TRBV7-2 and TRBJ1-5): GAGVSQSPSNKVTEKGKDVELRCDPISGHTALYWYRQSLGQGLEFLIYFQGNSAPDKSGLPSDRFSAERTGGSVSTLTIQRTQQEDSAVYLCASSLDGFGPQHFGDGTRLSIL.

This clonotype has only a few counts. The CDR3 sequence: CASSPRDSFDQWNTEAFF. In nucleotides, the CDR3 is TGTGCCAGCAGTCCCCGGGACAGTTTTGATCAATGGAACACTGAAGCTTTCTTT. This sequence joins TRBV28 and TRBJ1-1; 7 bases match TRBD1. Looked up from germline, CDR1 is MDHEN and CDR2 is SYDVKM. CDR3 length: 18 amino acids. Losses at the gene ends were 5 bases for V and 1 base for J; bases not matched to a gene: 16.

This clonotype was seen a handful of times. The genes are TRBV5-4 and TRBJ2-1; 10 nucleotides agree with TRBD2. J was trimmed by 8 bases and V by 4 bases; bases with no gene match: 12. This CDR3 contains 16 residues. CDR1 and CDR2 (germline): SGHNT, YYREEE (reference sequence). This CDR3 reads CASSLGASGSVDEQFF. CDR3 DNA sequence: TGTGCCAGCAGCCTTGGGGCTAGCGGGAGTGTGGATGAGCAGTTCTTC. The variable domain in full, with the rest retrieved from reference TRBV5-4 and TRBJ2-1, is ETGVTQSPTHLIKTRGQQVTLRCSSQSGHNTVSWYQQALGQGPQFIFQYYREEENGRGNFPPRFSGLQFPNYSSELNVNALELDDSALYLCASSLGASGSVDEQFFGPGTRLTVL.

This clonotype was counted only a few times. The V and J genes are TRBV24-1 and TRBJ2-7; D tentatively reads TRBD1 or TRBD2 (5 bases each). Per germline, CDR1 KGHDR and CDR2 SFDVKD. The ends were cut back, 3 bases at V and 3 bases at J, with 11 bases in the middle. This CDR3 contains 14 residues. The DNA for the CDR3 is TGTGCCACCAGTGATCCGGGACGGGACTACGAGCAGTACTTC. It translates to CATSDPGRDYEQYF.